Below, 2 T cell receptor beta chains from the same sample are listed, as sequenced in a study of cytomegalovirus exposure and HLA in healthy donors. PCR was performed using 60 Vbeta and 13 Jbeta primers. The protocol was immunoSEQ multiplex PCR, while the TCRdb copy is restricted to in-frame clones and leaves out a portion. Of 220,000 or so clones listed, more than 65% were seen once; the top ten hold 1.5% to 2%. The sample taken for sequencing was PBMCs. The receptor set was obtained from a man aged 50-59 years in good health and CMV-seronegative.

On this clone itself: The sample contains more than one DNA sequence encoding this CDR3. The chain combines TRBV18 with TRBJ1-2, with D tentatively TRBD1 (5 bases). This CDR3 has 13 amino acids. CDR1 is KGHSH, CDR2 LQKENI, per germline. V was clipped by 3 bases and J by 2 bases, with 7 bases between them. CDR3 loop: CASSPGGNYGYTF. The CDR3 region has the DNA TGTGCCAGCTCACCGGGGGGGAACTATGGCTACACCTTC.

Concerning this clone: Germline and junction disagree at one end, which may indicate a read error. V gene TRBV28 combines with J gene TRBJ1-1; possibly TRBD1 for D (6 bases). CDR3 length: 11 amino acids. Looked up from germline, CDR1 is MDHEN and CDR2 is SYDVKM. The CDR3 nucleotides read TGTGCCAGCAGTTCGGTTCCGGACAGCCAATTT. This sequence encodes CASSSVPDSQF. Complete variable domain (other parts from reference TRBV28 and TRBJ1-1): DVKVTQSSRYLVKRTGEKVFLECVQDMDHENMFWYRQDPGLGLRLIYFSYDVKMKEKGDIPEGYSVSREKKERFSLILESASTNQTSMYLCASSSVPDSQFGQGTRLTVV.